The 16 T cell receptor beta chains in this list originate from one sample, sequenced in a study of blood T cells in healthy people across ages. Primed by a sample-barcoded 5' primer and a J-beta primer mix, a second PCR proceeded for about 6 to 11 cycles. TCRdb reprocessed the 5' RACE reads with MiXCR, giving one entry per CDR3 protein. Among 600,000 to 1,000,000 distinct CDR3 sequences listed, around 25% were seen once. The same sample was also studied in work on T cells of mothers and their children.

Sequenced sample: blood. The receptors here all came from a boy between 10 and 17 years old in good health.

A remark on this clonotype: One end of the junction does not line up with germline, which may come from a read error. The chain couples TRBV28 to TRBJ2-3; tentatively, D is TRBD1 (6 bases). Germline assignment: CDR1 MDHEN and CDR2 SYDVKM. The CDR3 sequence is 12 residues long. The DNA of the CDR3 is TGTACCAGCAGTTTCGGGGTCAGGGGCGTCCATTTT. Its protein is CTSSFGVRGVHF.

The chain links TRBV12-3 or TRBV12-4 to TRBJ1-2, with D unresolved. The length of the CDR3 is 15 residues. V lost 8 bases to trimming and J lost 2 bases, with 18 bases between them. As DNA, the CDR3 is TGTGCCAGCTCCCTAAGAGCCAGCTCCAACTATGGCTACACCTTC. This sequence encodes CASSLRASSNYGYTF.

V and J are TRBV10-3 and TRBJ2-5; D is possibly TRBD1 (5 bases). The germline gives CDR1 ENHRY, CDR2 SYGVKD. V lost 10 bases, J lost 3 bases, and 9 bases lay in between. The CDR3 runs to 11 residues. CDR3 protein: CATEQEETQYF. Here the CDR3 DNA reads TGTGCCACCGAACAGGAAGAGACCCAGTACTTC.

This chain joins TRBV29-1 and TRBJ2-1; D call uncertain. Germline-derived CDR1 and CDR2 are SQVTM and ANQGSEA. The CDR3 contains 12 residues. V lost 4 bases to trimming and J lost 2 bases, with 6 bases between them. The chain's CDR3 is CSVVGPYNEQFF. The CDR3 DNA is TGCAGCGTTGTGGGCCCCTACAATGAGCAGTTCTTC.

This clonotype was picked up a small number of times. The rearrangement joins TRBV25-1 to TRBJ2-5; D gene unclear. Germline V gene sequence: CDR1 MGHDK, CDR2 SYGVNS. Trimming pared 0 bases from V and 4 bases from J, leaving 9 bases between. This CDR3 comprises 14 residues. CDR3 bases: TGTGCCAGCAGTGAATACGTCCCGGGAGAGACCCAGTACTTC. This translates into CASSEYVPGETQYF.

This clonotype turned up a few times. The chain carries TRBV20-1 and TRBJ2-7; possible D gene TRBD2, 5 bases. Trimming took off 0 bases at V and 6 bases at J, with 18 bases between the two ends. CDR1 and CDR2 (germline): DFQATT, SNEGSKA (reference sequence). This CDR3 has 15 amino acids. CDR3 region: CSARERAGTRSEQYF. In nucleotides, the CDR3 is TGCAGTGCTAGAGAGAGGGCAGGCACTCGAAGCGAGCAGTACTTC.

This clonotype was observed a handful of times. The chain carries TRBV2 and TRBJ1-1, with 9 bases identical to TRBD1. Germline trimming cut 2 bases from V and 10 bases from J; bases unmatched to any gene: 8. There are 14 residues in the CDR3. The germline CDR1 and CDR2 sequences are SNHLY and FYNNEI. The CDR3 sequence is CASSETGGRLGAFF. CDR3 DNA sequence: TGTGCCAGCAGTGAAACAGGGGGCAGATTGGGAGCTTTCTTT.

This clonotype came up a few times. The CDR3 loop reads CASNDGRSYGYTF. The CDR3 DNA reads TGTGCCAGCAACGACGGGAGGAGCTATGGCTACACCTTC. The chain recombines TRBV27 with TRBJ1-2; D call uncertain. CDR1 and CDR2 from the germline V gene are MNHEY and SMNVEV (reference sequence). Trimming pared 7 bases from V and 4 bases from J, leaving 13 bases between. CDR3 size: 13 residues.

This clonotype was detected a few times. The rearrangement links TRBV20-1 to TRBJ2-7; D gene unclear. V was pared by 5 bases and J by 0 bases, with 17 bases between. Germline-derived CDR1 and CDR2 are DFQATT and SNEGSKA (reference sequence). CDR3 length equals 15 residues. The CDR3 bases are TGCAGTGCTTCCACCCCCTCGAGTTTCTCCTACGAGCAGTACTTC. This gives the protein CSASTPSSFSYEQYF.

This clonotype was recorded at least ten times. V gene TRBV12-3 or TRBV12-4 combines with J gene TRBJ2-7, with TRBD2 as a possible D gene (6 bases). The CDR3 runs to 14 residues. V gave up 7 bases and J gave up 0 bases, with 13 bases separating them. CDR3 region: CASKRDSSSYEQYF. The CDR3 bases are TGTGCCAGCAAAAGGGACTCCAGCTCCTACGAGCAGTACTTC.

This chain uses TRBV6-2 or TRBV6-3 with TRBJ2-5, with 11 positions matching TRBD2. J was trimmed by 1 base and V by 6 bases; bases with no gene match: 4. The CDR3 has 15 residues. Germline values: CDR1 MNHEY, CDR2 SVGEGT. The CDR3 loop reads CASRTTSGSQETQYF. The CDR3 DNA reads as TGTGCCAGCAGGACAACTAGCGGGAGCCAAGAGACCCAGTACTTC.

This clonotype was seen only a few times. The chain carries TRBV29-1 and TRBJ2-4, with TRBD2 identical over 8 bases. V lost 5 bases to trimming and J lost 12 bases; unmatched junction nucleotides: 15. This CDR3 spans 14 amino acids. The germline V gene has CDR1 SQVTM and CDR2 ANQGSEA. CDR3 amino acids: CSVNSGAGLGAQYF. The CDR3 region has the DNA TGCAGCGTTAATAGCGGGGCAGGCCTTGGGGCTCAGTACTTC.

The chain couples TRBV7-2 to TRBJ1-4; D is perhaps TRBD1 (6 bases). V lost 4 bases and J lost 0, with 9 bases in between. The CDR3 is made up of 15 amino acids. The germline gives CDR1 SGHTA, CDR2 FQGNSA. In nucleotides, the CDR3 is TGTGCCAGCAGCTCGACAGGTTCAACTAATGAAAAACTGTTTTTT. It is translated as CASSSTGSTNEKLFF.

The chain combines TRBV20-1 with TRBJ2-3; possible D gene TRBD2, 6 bases. Between the trimmed V and J ends, which lost 2 bases and 2 bases, there was a span of 11 bases. Germline CDR1 and CDR2: DFQATT and SNEGSKA (reference sequence). This CDR3 spans 14 amino acids. The CDR3 DNA follows: TGCAGTGCTAGAACCAGGACTACCACAGATACGCAGTATTTT. It specifies CSARTRTTTDTQYF.

This chain uses TRBV7-2 with TRBJ2-7, with 7 positions matching TRBD1. Germline lookup yields CDR1 SGHTA and CDR2 FQGNSA. V was pared by 0 bases and J by 3 bases, with 5 bases of the junction left unmatched. The CDR3 totals 15 residues. This CDR3 is CASSLAGTADYEQYF. DNA of the CDR3: TGTGCCAGCAGCTTAGCGGGGACAGCTGACTACGAGCAGTACTTC.

This chain joins TRBV5-1 and TRBJ1-1, with TRBD1 as a possible D gene (5 bases). The CDR3 sequence is 14 residues long. Germline assignment: CDR1 SGHRS and CDR2 YFSETQ. Trimming removed 0 bases at V and 4 bases at J, with 10 bases between. Here the CDR3 DNA reads TGCGCCAGCAGCTTGGAGGAGGGGCGCACTGAAGCTTTCTTT. It yields the protein CASSLEEGRTEAFF. Full variable domain (remainder filled in from reference TRBV5-1 and TRBJ1-1): KAGVTQTPRYLIKTRGQQVTLSCSPISGHRSVSWYQQTPGQGLQFLFEYFSETQRNKGNFPGRFSGRQFSNSRSEMNVSTLELGDSALYLCASSLEEGRTEAFFGQGTRLTVV.